These 16 T cell receptor beta chains originate from one sample sequenced in a study of T cell responses to AZD1222 COVID-19 vaccine. Data came from immunoSEQ multiplex PCR; TCRdb stores just in-frame clones and leaves some out. The sample yields around 150,000 clones, under 95% seen once. The specimen comprised peripheral blood, sampled on day 0 of MenACWY control vaccination. These receptor sequences come from an adult in good health.

V is TRBV27 and J is TRBJ2-5; D call uncertain. V dropped 7 bases and J dropped 1 base, with 28 bases sitting between them. Germline loops: CDR1 MNHEY, CDR2 SMNVEV (reference sequence). The CDR3 has 19 amino acids. The CDR3 region is CASILKLVSSQSSQETQYF. CDR3 in DNA: TGTGCCAGCATCCTCAAGCTGGTATCGAGTCAGAGTTCCCAAGAGACCCAGTACTTC.

The chain uses TRBV6-5 and TRBJ2-7; 9 bases are a match to TRBD1. The germline V gene encodes CDR1 MNHEY and CDR2 SVGAGI. The CDR3 is 14 residues long. V shed 7 bases, J shed 4 bases, and the junction held 8 bases outside the gene matches. The CDR3 DNA reads TGTGCCAGCAAGTCACCGGGACAGGGATACGAGCAGTACTTC. Translated: CASKSPGQGYEQYF.

V gene TRBV7-3 combines with J gene TRBJ2-7, with TRBD2 matching over 7 bases. Germline loops: CDR1 SGHTA, CDR2 FQGTGA. V lost 2 bases to trimming and J lost 2 bases; unmatched junction nucleotides: 6. CDR3 length: 15 amino acids. CDR3 nucleotides: TGTGCCAGCAGCTTAGTGGCTAGCGGCACCTACGAGCAGTACTTC. Translation gives CASSLVASGTYEQYF.

The chain recombines TRBV3-1 (or the pseudogene TRBV3-2) with TRBJ2-1; 7 nucleotides match TRBD2. This CDR3 has 15 residues. Germline CDR1 and CDR2: LGHDT and YNNKEL (reference sequence). Trimming at V came to 4 bases and at J to 0 bases, leaving 3 bases not matched to a gene. CDR3 sequence: CASSRGGSSYNEQFF. DNA for the CDR3: TGTGCCAGCAGCCGCGGGGGAAGCTCCTACAATGAGCAGTTCTTC.

The gene calls are TRBV19 and TRBJ1-5; D gene ambiguous. V was cut by 6 bases and J by 3 bases, with 15 bases left in between. The CDR3 is 15 amino acids. Germline CDR1 LNHDA, CDR2 SQIVND (reference sequence). Here the CDR3 reads CASSPRGQYNQPQHF. In DNA, the CDR3 is TGTGCCAGTAGCCCTCGAGGGCAGTACAATCAGCCCCAGCATTTT.

The CDR3, as DNA: TGTGCCAGCAGCGCCGGGACAGGAGTTACTGGAAACACCATATATTTT. Translation: CASSAGTGVTGNTIYF. The chain combines TRBV5-6 with TRBJ1-3, with 8 bases identical to TRBD1. The CDR3 is 16 amino acids. V dropped 4 bases and J dropped 2; count of bases not matched to a gene: 8. CDR1 is SGHDT and CDR2 is YYEEEE in the germline V gene. The full variable domain, in which reference TRBV5-6 and TRBJ1-3 provide the parts outside the CDR3, is DAGVTQSPTHLIKTRGQQVTLRCSPKSGHDTVSWYQQALGQGPQFIFQYYEEEERQRGNFPDRFSGHQFPNYSSELNVNALLLGDSALYLCASSAGTGVTGNTIYFGEGSWLTVV.

This chain links TRBV28 with TRBJ2-7, with 10 bases that match TRBD1. Germline-derived CDR1 and CDR2 are MDHEN and SYDVKM. J lost 4 bases, V lost 5 bases, and 8 bases had no gene match. This CDR3 has 15 amino acids. The CDR3 is CASSPEGQGSYEQYF. Here the CDR3 DNA reads TGTGCCAGCAGTCCGGAGGGACAGGGGTCGTACGAGCAGTACTTC.

This clone was seen a handful of times. This chain links TRBV4-2 with TRBJ1-6, with 9 bases identical to TRBD1. The CDR3 is 16 residues long. CDR1 is LGHNA, CDR2 YNFKEQ, per germline. Unmatched junction bases numbered 8, after V lost 4 bases and J lost 7 bases. The CDR3 DNA follows: TGTGCCAGCAGCCCGACAGGGGGATCGGGAAATTCACCCCTCCACTTT. This encodes CASSPTGGSGNSPLHF.

The J gene is TRBJ2-2, the V gene TRBV7-3, with D tentatively TRBD2 (6 bases). The CDR3 contains 14 residues. The germline CDR1 and CDR2 sequences are SGHTA and FQGTGA. V was cut by 6 bases and J by 1 base, with 9 bases left in between. The DNA for the CDR3 is TGTGCCAGCAGGCTCGGGGGGAACACCGGGGAGCTGTTTTTT. Translation gives CASRLGGNTGELFF.

The rearrangement joins TRBV5-8 to TRBJ1-5; D is unresolved. The CDR3 totals 11 residues. V shed 3 bases and J shed 8 bases, with 6 bases lying between them. Per germline, CDR1 SGHTS and CDR2 YDEGEE. The CDR3 reads CASSYPKPQHF. The DNA of the CDR3 is TGTGCCAGCAGCTACCCGAAGCCCCAGCATTTT.

The V call is TRBV4-2, the J call TRBJ1-2; TRBD1 aligns across 8 bases. V was clipped by 4 bases and J by 5 bases; unmatched bases: 9. Germline V lookup: CDR1 LGHNA, CDR2 YNFKEQ. This CDR3 comprises 15 residues. CDR3 bases: TGTGCCAGCAGCCTCGAAGCAGGACAGGGTTATGGCTACACCTTC. Protein product: CASSLEAGQGYGYTF.

The chain has TRBV9 and TRBJ2-1; TRBD2 matches at 10 bases. This CDR3 comprises 14 residues. Germline V lookup: CDR1 SGDLS, CDR2 YYNGEE. With 4 bases clipped from V and 6 bases from J, the junction kept 4 bases outside the gene matches. In DNA, the CDR3 is TGTGCCAGCAGCACTGGACTAGCGGCCAATGAGCAGTTCTTC. Protein product: CASSTGLAANEQFF.

The J gene is TRBJ1-1, the V gene TRBV7-2; no clear D gene. The germline V gene has CDR1 SGHTA and CDR2 FQGNSA. The V gene lost 2 bases and the J gene lost 3 bases, with 10 bases spanning the gap. This CDR3 comprises 14 residues. This CDR3 is CASSLNFLDTEAFF. The CDR3 coding sequence is TGTGCCAGCAGCTTAAATTTCCTTGACACTGAAGCTTTCTTT. The full variable domain, with the rest looked up from reference TRBV7-2 and TRBJ1-1, is GAGVSQSPSNKVTEKGKDVELRCDPISGHTALYWYRQSLGQGLEFLIYFQGNSAPDKSGLPSDRFSAERTGGSVSTLTIQRTQQEDSAVYLCASSLNFLDTEAFFGQGTRLTVV.

The genes are TRBV3-1 (or the pseudogene TRBV3-2) and TRBJ1-2; D gene uncertain. Germline V CDR1 and CDR2: LGHDT, YNNKEL (reference sequence). The CDR3 is 12 residues long. The V end lost 0 bases, the J end lost 5 bases, and 4 bases lay between the germline ends. The chain's CDR3 is CASSQDAYGYTF. The CDR3 coding sequence is TGTGCCAGCAGCCAAGATGCATATGGCTACACCTTC.

The chain is built from TRBV7-9 and TRBJ1-4, with 11 bases lining up with TRBD1. V was pared by 3 bases and J by 5 bases, with 2 bases of the junction left unmatched. Germline assignment: CDR1 SEHNR and CDR2 FQNEAQ (reference sequence). CDR3 length: 15 amino acids. The CDR3 nucleotides read TGTGCCAGCAGCTTCCGGACAGGGGGCAATGAAAAACTGTTTTTT. It yields the protein CASSFRTGGNEKLFF.

This clone has a handful of counts. This chain uses TRBV11-2 with TRBJ2-1; D not resolved. With 1 base removed from V and 9 bases from J, the gap between germline ends came to 4 bases. The CDR3 is 11 amino acids. Germline CDR1 and CDR2: SGHAT and FQNNGV. The CDR3: CASSLGAEQFF. CDR3 in DNA: TGTGCCAGCAGCTTAGGGGCTGAGCAGTTCTTC.